The clone carrying this T cell receptor beta chain was counted only a few times. Its target is unknown. This sample was taken from a study of T cells after yellow fever vaccination. Looking at the study overall: Those fractions that held only low numbers of cells were prepared using the SMART-Seq v4 Ultra Low Input RNA kit.

TCR cDNA was made by 5'RACE template switching, adding a universal primer site and UMIs. MiXCR, run by TCRdb on the 5' RACE reads, gives a single entry per CDR3 protein. The sample records a few hundred thousand distinct CDR3 sequences, around a tenth being singletons. CDR3 length: 16 residues. Germline loops: CDR1 MNHEY, CDR2 SVGAGI. V was clipped by 0 bases and J by 7 bases; unmatched bases: 8. Whole-study findings and limits: Shared CD4/CD8 clonotypes were a small share, likely from convergent recombination.

This clonotype originated in a man in his late teens or twenties who received the YFV17D yellow fever vaccine. V is TRBV6-5 and J is TRBJ2-1, with 8 bases lining up with TRBD2. The sequencing here drew on PBMCs, taken on the day of the first yellow fever vaccination. The CDR3: CASSYSKGLGYNEQFF. In DNA, the CDR3 is TGTGCCAGCAGTTACTCTAAGGGACTAGGGTATAATGAGCAGTTCTTC.